This TCR beta chain was documented in a study of T cells expressing NK-cell markers. Study context: Cells sorted as CD3+CD56+NKG2C+, CD3+CD56+NKG2C- and CD3+CD56-NKG2C+ T cells supplied the TCR beta repertoires. Study-wide findings and caveats: The leading position in the CD3+CD56-NKG2C+ fraction of a few donors also went to these clonotypes.

5'RACE template switching with UMIs generated TCR beta cDNA. TCRdb reprocessed the 5' RACE reads, with one entry per CDR3 protein and no DNA. The sample data list about 260,000 distinct CDR3 sequences. Germline V gives CDR1 LGHDT, CDR2 YNNKEL (reference sequence). The CDR3 totals 15 residues. Remarks on this clonotype: The antigen is not known.

The source is a man younger than 35 in good health. Sequenced material: blood T cells: a sorted CD56 or NKG2C T cell subset, CD4+ or CD8+ T cells, or bulk PBMC T cells (not recorded which). V gene TRBV3-1 combines with J gene TRBJ1-1. The CDR3 loop is CASSQDRVLRTEAFF.